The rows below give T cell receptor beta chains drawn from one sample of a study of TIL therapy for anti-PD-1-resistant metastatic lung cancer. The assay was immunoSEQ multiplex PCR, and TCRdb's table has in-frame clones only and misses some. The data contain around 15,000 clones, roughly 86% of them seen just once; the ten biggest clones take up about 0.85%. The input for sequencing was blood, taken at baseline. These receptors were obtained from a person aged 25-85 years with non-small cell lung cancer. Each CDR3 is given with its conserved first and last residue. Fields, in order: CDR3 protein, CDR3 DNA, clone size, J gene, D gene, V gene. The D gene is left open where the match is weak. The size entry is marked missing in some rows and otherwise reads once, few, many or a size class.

CASWARGSIQPQHF TGTGCCAGCTGGGCCAGGGGGAGTATACAGCCCCAGCATTTT NA TRBJ1-5 TRBD1 TRBV6-1
CASSEAGGQSEQYF TGTGCCAGCAGTGAAGCAGGGGGGCAGAGCGAGCAGTACTTC NA TRBJ2-7 NA TRBV2
CATLRTGAGEQYF TGTGCCACCCTCCGGACAGGGGCCGGCGAGCAGTACTTC NA TRBJ2-7 TRBD1 TRBV2
CASSFTRGREKLFF TGTGCCAGCAGTTTTACTCGCGGCCGTGAAAAACTGTTTTTT few TRBJ1-4 NA TRBV7-9
CASSLLRAGNEQFF TGTGCCAGCAGCTTATTAAGGGCCGGGAATGAGCAGTTCTTC NA TRBJ2-1 NA TRBV7-3
CATADLSNQPQHF TGTGCCACCGCCGATCTTAGCAATCAGCCCCAGCATTTT NA TRBJ1-5 NA TRBV15
CASSLGYQPQHF TGTGCCAGCAGCTTGGGATATCAGCCCCAGCATTTT NA TRBJ1-5 NA TRBV7-2
CASRAGQKVSYEQYF TGTGCCAGCAGGGCGGGACAGAAAGTCTCCTACGAGCAGTACTTC NA TRBJ2-7 NA TRBV6-6
CASSKAVGADTQYF TGCGCCAGCAGTAAAGCCGTGGGAGCAGATACGCAGTATTTT once TRBJ2-3 NA TRBV5-1
CAISADRNYGYTF TGTGCCATCAGCGCGGACAGGAACTATGGCTACACCTTC few TRBJ1-2 TRBD1 TRBV10-3
CASSRGDLGTDTQYF TGTGCCAGCAGCCGAGGGGATTTGGGGACAGATACGCAGTATTTT NA TRBJ2-3 NA TRBV11-3
CASSPGQYATNEKLFF TGCGCCAGCAGCCCCGGACAGTATGCAACTAATGAAAAACTGTTTTTT once TRBJ1-4 NA TRBV4-1
CAIRSDRRYNSPLHF TGTGCCATCAGATCCGACAGGAGGTATAATTCACCCCTCCACTTT few TRBJ1-6 NA TRBV10-3
CASSPELAGPDTQYF TGTGCCAGCAGCCCGGAACTAGCGGGACCAGATACGCAGTATTTT NA TRBJ2-3 TRBD2 TRBV7-2
CASSVSPDFNSPLHF TGTGCCAGCAGCGTGAGCCCTGACTTTAATTCACCCCTCCACTTT NA TRBJ1-6 NA TRBV9
CASSFDPKGYYEQYF TGTGCCAGCAGTTTTGACCCTAAGGGCTACTACGAGCAGTACTTC NA TRBJ2-7 NA TRBV6-5
CASHLGLLARNTGELFF TGTGCCAGCCACCTGGGGTTACTAGCGCGTAACACCGGGGAGCTGTTTTTT NA TRBJ2-2 TRBD2 TRBV11-3
CASSASPGTGELFF TGTGCCAGCAGTGCCTCCCCGGGGACCGGGGAGCTGTTTTTT NA TRBJ2-2 NA TRBV6-4
CASSPQSPPKSTDTQYF TGTGCCAGCAGCCCCCAGAGCCCCCCGAAAAGCACAGATACGCAGTATTTT NA TRBJ2-3 NA TRBV7-2
CASSLIRGLSNQPQHF TGTGCCAGCAGTTTAATCAGGGGACTTAGCAATCAGCCCCAGCATTTT NA TRBJ1-5 NA TRBV28
CAPSSLVSRNTEAFF TGTGCCCCCTCCTCCCTGGTGAGTAGGAACACTGAAGCTTTCTTT NA TRBJ1-1 NA TRBV19
CASLGYRQGAGYGYTF TGTGCCAGCCTCGGTTATAGACAGGGGGCGGGCTATGGCTACACCTTC NA TRBJ1-2 TRBD1 TRBV2
CAWSPGPDEQFF TGTGCCTGGAGCCCGGGTCCCGATGAGCAGTTCTTC NA TRBJ2-1 NA TRBV30
CASSPRSEPDEQFF TGTGCCAGCAGCCCCCGGTCGGAACCTGATGAGCAGTTCTTC NA TRBJ2-1 NA TRBV6-5
CASSSISGNQETQYF TGTGCCAGCAGCTCAATTAGCGGGAACCAAGAGACCCAGTACTTC NA TRBJ2-5 TRBD2 TRBV5-5
CASSVAQSGASTDTQYF TGTGCCAGCAGCGTGGCGCAGAGCGGGGCGAGCACAGATACGCAGTATTTT NA TRBJ2-3 TRBD2 TRBV9
CASSYSTGRNQPQHF TGTGCCAGTAGTTACTCGACAGGGAGAAATCAGCCCCAGCATTTT NA TRBJ1-5 TRBD1 TRBV19
CASNTDTGGHEQFF TGTGCCAGCAATACAGATACAGGGGGGCATGAGCAGTTCTTC NA TRBJ2-1 TRBD1 TRBV2
CASSLGARGGKKTQYF TGTGCCAGCAGCTTAGGGGCTCGCGGAGGGAAAAAGACCCAGTACTTC NA TRBJ2-5 NA TRBV7-2
CASTRKGLNYNEQFF TGTGCCAGTACCCGAAAGGGACTAAACTACAATGAGCAGTTCTTC NA TRBJ2-1 TRBD2 TRBV19
CASSPIAGGPGETQYF TGTGCCAGCAGCCCGATAGCGGGAGGGCCAGGAGAGACCCAGTACTTC NA TRBJ2-5 TRBD2 TRBV7-3